This T cell receptor (beta chain) was sequenced for a study of T cell repertoires in cytomegalovirus infection. Study-level background: Public TCR beta signatures indicated both CMV infection and matching HLA type.

Germline V CDR1 and CDR2: MDHEN, SYDVKM. The CDR3 loop spans 14 amino acids. MiXCR was run by TCRdb on the reads, yielding one entry per CDR3 protein. The data show about 740,000 distinct CDR3 sequences, approximately 40% seen once. Study findings and constraints: People with CMV and the relevant HLA were identified by cumulative public TCR beta family frequency. Across the ex vivo response, the dominant clonotypes were HLA-C-restricted CMV-specific TCR beta clonotypes.

Notes on this clonotype: Its target is not known. A much larger clone lies a single base off, so this may be a read error.

The chain couples TRBV28 to TRBJ2-7; a possible D gene is TRBD1 (5 bases). The specimen was PBMCs. The sequence came from a human donor in good health (CMV status not recorded). Some clones in this sample may be carry-over from other donors' samples. The CDR3 sequence is CASSFPGLPYDQYF. The CDR3, as DNA: TGTGCCAGCAGTTTCCCAGGGTTACCCTACGATCAGTACTTC.